This T cell receptor beta chain was captured by sequencing in a study of CD8 T cells in ankylosing spondylitis. TCRdb analysed the 5' RACE reads with MiXCR anew, one entry per CDR3 protein. The sample contains more than 150,000 distinct CDR3 sequences, 13% of which appear only once. Germline loops: CDR1 SGHTA, CDR2 FQGNSA. V was cut by 1 base and J by 2 bases, with 14 bases left in between. The length of the CDR3 is 16 residues. The material sequenced was blood, either unsorted or a sorted T cell fraction (not recorded which). The receptor's source is a female donor with ankylosing spondylitis or in good health (not recorded which). The chain employs TRBV7-2 and TRBJ2-5; the D is unclear. CDR3 coding DNA: TGTGCCAGCAGCTTAGAGAAACCAGAATTTCAAGAGACCCAGTACTTC. Amino acid sequence: CASSLEKPEFQETQYF.